These 8 T cell receptor beta chains were all obtained from the same sample, sequenced in a study of blood T cell repertoires in COVID-19. The repertoire was sequenced with immunoSEQ multiplex PCR; TCRdb's copy has only in-frame clones and lacks some. This table has roughly 390,000 clones, around 87% appearing once. Sequencing used peripheral blood. The receptors originated from a woman aged 30 to 39 with COVID-19, enrolled during active disease.

A few counts support this clone. The CDR3 sequence is CASSRLAGYEQYF. CDR3 nucleotide sequence: TGTGCCAGCAGCCGACTAGCGGGGTACGAGCAGTACTTC. The chain joins TRBV3-1 (or the pseudogene TRBV3-2) to TRBJ2-7; 11 positions match TRBD2. The CDR3 is 13 amino acids. Germline CDR1 is LGHDT and CDR2 is YNNKEL (reference sequence). Trimming took 4 bases from V and 4 from J; bases not matched to a gene: 0.

V gene TRBV28 combines with J gene TRBJ2-1; 7 bases fit TRBD2. The V and J ends lost 7 bases and 8 bases, in that order; junction bases with no gene match: 11. The CDR3 spans 14 residues. The germline CDR1 and CDR2 sequences are MDHEN and SYDVKM. CDR3 in DNA: TGTGCCAGCACCCCGGAGGGGAGGGAGGATGAGCAGTTCTTC. The encoded protein is CASTPEGREDEQFF.

The chain is built from TRBV5-6 and TRBJ2-1; the D gene is possibly TRBD1 (6 bases). Germline lookup yields CDR1 SGHDT and CDR2 YYEEEE. This CDR3 is built from 15 residues. Trimming stripped 0 bases from V and 6 bases from J, with 13 bases between. CDR3 amino acids: CASSLVPGTSNEQFF. CDR3 sequence (DNA): TGTGCCAGCAGCTTGGTGCCAGGGACAAGCAATGAGCAGTTCTTC.

J is TRBJ2-7 and V is TRBV30; 10 bases agree with TRBD1. Germline V lookup: CDR1 GTSNPN, CDR2 SVGIG (reference sequence). The ends lost 1 base at V and 2 bases at J; junction bases unmatched: 11. CDR3 size: 17 residues. For the CDR3, the DNA is TGTGCCTGGAGTGCCCGACTCGGGACAGGGGAGACCTACGAGCAGTACTTC. Its translation is CAWSARLGTGETYEQYF.

The V gene is TRBV7-8, the J gene TRBJ2-6; TRBD1 matches 7 bases. V trimming: 3 bases; J trimming: 1 base; junction bases outside the gene matches: 9. The CDR3 totals 18 residues. Germline V gene lookup returns CDR1 SGHVS and CDR2 FQNEAQ. CDR3 coding DNA: TGTGCCAGCAGCTTCGGACAGGCCCGACGTTCTGGGGCCAACGTCCTGACTTTC. Protein: CASSFGQARRSGANVLTF.

J is TRBJ2-3 and V is TRBV3-1 (or the pseudogene TRBV3-2), with 8 bases lining up with TRBD2. The CDR3 sequence is 15 residues long. The V gene's germline CDR1 is LGHDT and CDR2 YNNKEL (reference sequence). V lost 4 bases to trimming and J lost 0 bases; unmatched junction nucleotides: 3. This CDR3 reads CASSPTSGSTDTQYF. Written as DNA, the CDR3 is TGTGCCAGCAGCCCCACTAGCGGTAGCACAGATACGCAGTATTTT.

This clone has a single count. The junction differs from germline at one of its ends, possibly a read error. The chain is built from TRBV23-1 and TRBJ1-1, with D uncertain. TRBV23-1 is known as an ORF, though its function is uncertain. This CDR3 has 19 residues. The chain's CDR3 is CASSHGRKAVRTMNTEAFF. DNA for the CDR3: TGCGCCAGCAGTCACGGGAGGAAGGCGGTGAGAACCATGAACACTGAGGCTTTCTTT.

The chain uses TRBV7-2 and TRBJ1-1, with D perhaps matching TRBD1 (5 bases). CDR3 length: 18 residues. CDR1 is SGHTA and CDR2 is FQGNSA in the germline V gene. V lost 5 bases to trimming and J lost 2 bases, with 24 bases between them. CDR3 nucleotides: TGTGCCAGCAGCGCTAGGGGTAGTGACAGTCTCTTTAACACTGAAGCTTTCTTT. Translating gives CASSARGSDSLFNTEAFF. The entire variable domain, with the rest obtained from reference TRBV7-2 and TRBJ1-1, is as follows: GAGVSQSPSNKVTEKGKDVELRCDPISGHTALYWYRQSLGQGLEFLIYFQGNSAPDKSGLPSDRFSAERTGGSVSTLTIQRTQQEDSAVYLCASSARGSDSLFNTEAFFGQGTRLTVV.